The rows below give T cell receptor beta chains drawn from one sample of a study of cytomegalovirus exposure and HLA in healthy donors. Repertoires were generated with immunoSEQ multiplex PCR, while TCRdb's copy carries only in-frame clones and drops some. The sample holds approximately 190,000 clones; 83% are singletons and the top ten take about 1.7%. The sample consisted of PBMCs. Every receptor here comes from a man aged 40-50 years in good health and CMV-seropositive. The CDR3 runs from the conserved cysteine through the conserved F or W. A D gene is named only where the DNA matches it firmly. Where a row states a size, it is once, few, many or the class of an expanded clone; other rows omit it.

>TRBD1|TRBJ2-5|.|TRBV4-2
CASSQDVRGQSQYF
TGTGCCAGCAGCCAAGATGTCAGGGGGCAGTCCCAGTACTTC
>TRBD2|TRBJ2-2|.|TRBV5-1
CASSLGLAGSTGELFF
TGCGCCAGCAGCTTGGGATTAGCGGGTAGCACCGGGGAGCTGTTTTTT
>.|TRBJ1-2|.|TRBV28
CASNGGVYGYTF
TGTGCCAGCAATGGGGGCGTCTATGGCTACACCTTC
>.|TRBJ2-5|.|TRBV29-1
CSVVAPSGEETQYF
TGCAGCGTTGTGGCCCCATCTGGTGAAGAGACCCAGTACTTC
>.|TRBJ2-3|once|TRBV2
CASSEDLFRTDTQYF
TGTGCCAGCAGTGAAGATCTATTTCGCACAGATACGCAGTATTTT
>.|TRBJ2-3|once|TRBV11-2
CASSLGSQSTDTQYF
TGTGCCAGCAGCTTAGGTTCGCAGAGCACAGATACGCAGTATTTT
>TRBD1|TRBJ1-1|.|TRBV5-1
CASSLAGQGGYTEAFF
TGCGCCAGCAGCTTGGCGGGACAGGGGGGCTACACTGAAGCTTTCTTT
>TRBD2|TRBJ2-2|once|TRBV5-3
CARSPQVSSGSGELFF
TGTGCCAGAAGCCCGCAAGTGTCGAGCGGGAGCGGGGAGCTGTTTTTT
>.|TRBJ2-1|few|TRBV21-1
CASSKDGGGSSYNEQFF
TGTGCCAGCAGCAAAGATGGGGGAGGGAGCTCCTACAATGAGCAGTTCTTC
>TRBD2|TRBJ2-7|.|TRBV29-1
CSVAGGLAGPSSYEQYF
TGCAGCGTCGCTGGGGGACTAGCGGGGCCTAGCTCCTACGAGCAGTACTTC
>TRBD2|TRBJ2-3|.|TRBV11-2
CASSLVGGGPDTQYF
TGTGCCAGCAGCTTAGTGGGCGGGGGGCCAGATACGCAGTATTTT
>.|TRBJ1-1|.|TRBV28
CATSSSSMNTEAFF
TGTGCCACCTCGTCCTCCTCTATGAACACTGAAGCTTTCTTT
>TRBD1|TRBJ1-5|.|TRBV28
CASSLRTGKKQPQHF
TGTGCCAGCAGCCTTAGGACAGGGAAAAAACAGCCCCAGCATTTT
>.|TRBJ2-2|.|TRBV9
CASSPTGTRGGELFF
TGTGCCAGCAGCCCGACGGGTACGCGAGGCGGGGAGCTGTTTTTT
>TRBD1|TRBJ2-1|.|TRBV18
CASSPPVTGQGVLYEQFF
TGTGCCAGCTCACCACCGGTGACCGGACAGGGGGTTTTATATGAGCAGTTCTTC
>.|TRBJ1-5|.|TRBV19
CASSILAQGNQPQHF
TGTGCCAGTAGTATTCTGGCACAGGGCAATCAGCCCCAGCATTTT
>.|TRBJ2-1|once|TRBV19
CASSIRGGIVSNEQFF
TGTGCCAGTAGTATAAGGGGCGGGATAGTCTCCAATGAGCAGTTCTTC
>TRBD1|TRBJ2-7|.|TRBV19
CASSIGTDPYEQYF
TGTGCCAGTAGTATCGGGACAGATCCCTACGAGCAGTACTTC
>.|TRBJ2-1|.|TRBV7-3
CASSKTDYNEQFF
TGTGCCAGCAGCAAGACAGATTACAATGAGCAGTTCTTC
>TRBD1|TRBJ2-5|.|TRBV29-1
CSVHRGQETQYF
TGCAGCGTTCACAGGGGCCAAGAGACCCAGTACTTC
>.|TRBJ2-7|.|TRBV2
CASTITGVLGEQYF
TGTGCCAGCACAATCACGGGAGTATTGGGGGAGCAGTACTTC
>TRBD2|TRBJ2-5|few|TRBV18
CASSPPGLAGEAQYF
TGTGCCAGCTCACCACCCGGACTAGCGGGAGAGGCCCAGTACTTC
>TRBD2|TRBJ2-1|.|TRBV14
CASSQDLAGGGFRSYNEQFF
TGTGCCAGCAGCCAAGATCTAGCGGGAGGTGGGTTCCGTTCGTACAATGAGCAGTTCTTC
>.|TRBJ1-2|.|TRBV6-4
CASSPSSLDSANYGYTF
TGTGCCAGCAGTCCCTCCAGCTTGGACAGCGCAAACTATGGCTACACCTTC
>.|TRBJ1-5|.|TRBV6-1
CASSESGAPNQPQHF
TGTGCCAGCAGTGAAAGTGGGGCTCCCAATCAGCCCCAGCATTTT
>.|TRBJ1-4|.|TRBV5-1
CASSLIGARDEKLFF
TGCGCCAGCAGCTTGATTGGGGCTCGGGATGAAAAACTGTTTTTT
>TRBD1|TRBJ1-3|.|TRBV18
CASSPGTAGNTIYF
TGTGCCAGCTCACCTGGGACAGCTGGAAACACCATATATTTT
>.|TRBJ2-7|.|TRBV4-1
CASSQESSRDEQYF
TGCGCCAGCAGCCAAGAATCTAGCCGAGACGAGCAGTACTTC
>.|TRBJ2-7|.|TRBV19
CASAWQISYEQYF
TGTGCCAGCGCCTGGCAAATCTCCTACGAGCAGTACTTC
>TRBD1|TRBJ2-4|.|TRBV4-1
CASSQGQGNIQYF
TGCGCCAGCAGCCAGGGACAGGGGAACATTCAGTACTTC
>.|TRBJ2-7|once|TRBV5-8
CASSVTGPYEQYF
TGTGCCAGCAGCGTGACAGGACCCTACGAGCAGTACTTC
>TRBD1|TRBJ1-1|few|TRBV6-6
CASLIPDRGRNTEAFF
TGTGCCAGTTTAATACCTGACAGGGGGAGGAACACTGAAGCTTTCTTT
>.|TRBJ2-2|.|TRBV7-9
CASSPIGGGLFF
TGTGCCAGCAGCCCTATTGGCGGCGGGCTGTTTTTT
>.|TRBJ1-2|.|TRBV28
CASIYGGGYTF
TGTGCCAGCATCTACGGTGGTGGCTACACCTTC
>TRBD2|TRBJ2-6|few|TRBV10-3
CAAKAGVGSGANVLTF
TGTGCCGCCAAAGCGGGAGTTGGGTCCGGGGCCAACGTCCTGACTTTC
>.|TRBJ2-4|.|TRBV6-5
CASSYSRGNIQYF
TGTGCCAGCAGTTACTCACGGGGGAACATTCAGTACTTC
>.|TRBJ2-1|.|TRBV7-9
CASSEPLNEQFF
TGTGCCAGCAGCGAGCCCCTAAATGAGCAGTTCTTC
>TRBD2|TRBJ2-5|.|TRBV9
CASSPREGSGETQYF
TGTGCCAGCAGCCCTCGGGAGGGGAGCGGGGAGACCCAGTACTTC
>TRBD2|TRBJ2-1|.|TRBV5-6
CASSLGWAGGPGYNEQFF
TGTGCCAGCAGCTTAGGCTGGGCGGGAGGGCCGGGGTACAATGAGCAGTTCTTC
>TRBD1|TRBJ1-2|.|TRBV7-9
CASSLAGTGVGYTF
TGTGCCAGCAGCTTAGCCGGGACAGGGGTCGGCTACACCTTC
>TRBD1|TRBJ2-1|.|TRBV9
CASSVAGTGGDEQFF
TGTGCCAGCAGCGTAGCTGGGACAGGAGGCGATGAGCAGTTCTTC
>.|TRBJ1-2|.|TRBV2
CASSGGVLAYGYTF
TGTGCCAGCAGCGGTGGCGTTTTAGCCTATGGCTACACCTTC
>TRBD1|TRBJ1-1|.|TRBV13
CASSSVPGQGMATEAFF
TGTGCCAGCAGTTCCGTACCGGGACAGGGGATGGCCACTGAAGCTTTCTTT
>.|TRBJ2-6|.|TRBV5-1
CASSNGTPASGANVLTF
TGCGCCAGCAGCAACGGGACACCCGCCTCTGGGGCCAACGTCCTGACTTTC
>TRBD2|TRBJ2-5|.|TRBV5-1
CASSLGLAGVTQYF
TGCGCCAGCAGCTTGGGGCTAGCGGGAGTTACCCAGTACTTC
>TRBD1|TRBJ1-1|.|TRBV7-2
CASRPEQGTSLNTEAFF
TGTGCCAGCAGGCCCGAACAGGGGACGAGCCTGAACACTGAAGCTTTCTTT
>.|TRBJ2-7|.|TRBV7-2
CASSFQRYYEQYF
TGTGCCAGCAGCTTCCAGCGGTACTACGAGCAGTACTTC
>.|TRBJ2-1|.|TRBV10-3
CAISEFRDPRGNEQFF
TGTGCCATCAGTGAGTTTCGGGACCCCAGGGGCAATGAGCAGTTCTTC
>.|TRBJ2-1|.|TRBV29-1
CSVGDNPAYNEQFF
TGCAGCGTTGGGGACAATCCCGCGTACAATGAGCAGTTCTTC
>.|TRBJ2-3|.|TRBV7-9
CSSSLQDSSTDTQYF
TGTTCCAGCAGCTTACAGGACAGTAGCACAGATACGCAGTATTTT
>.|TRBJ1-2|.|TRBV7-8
CASSSGIRDYGYTF
TGTGCCAGCAGCTCGGGGATCCGGGACTATGGCTACACCTTC
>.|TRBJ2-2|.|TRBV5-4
CASSLRGGNTGELFF
TGTGCCAGCAGCTTGAGGGGCGGGAACACCGGGGAGCTGTTTTTT
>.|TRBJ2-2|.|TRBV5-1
CASSTGTVDTGELFF
TGCGCCAGCAGCACCGGGACTGTAGACACCGGGGAGCTGTTTTTT
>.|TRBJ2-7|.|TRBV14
CASSQGQSVYEQYF
TGTGCCAGCAGCCAAGGGCAGAGCGTCTACGAGCAGTACTTC
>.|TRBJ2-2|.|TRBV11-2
CASSVDITGELFF
TGTGCCAGCAGCGTGGACATTACCGGGGAGCTGTTTTTT
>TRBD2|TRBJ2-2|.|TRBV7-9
CASSLAGGTGELFF
TGTGCCAGCAGCTTGGCGGGAGGTACCGGGGAGCTGTTTTTT
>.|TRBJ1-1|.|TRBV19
CASSIIRGAGNTEAFF
TGTGCCAGTAGTATAATCCGGGGGGCGGGGAACACTGAAGCTTTCTTT
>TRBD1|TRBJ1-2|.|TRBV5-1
CASQPNDRGVFNGYTF
TGCGCCAGCCAGCCAAACGACAGGGGGGTATTCAATGGCTACACCTTC
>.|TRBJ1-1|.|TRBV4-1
CASSQDPGGTAEAFF
TGCGCCAGCAGCCAAGATCCCGGGGGGACGGCTGAAGCTTTCTTT
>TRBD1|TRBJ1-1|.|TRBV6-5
CASKQPGQVQTEAFF
TGTGCCAGCAAACAACCCGGACAGGTTCAGACTGAAGCTTTCTTT